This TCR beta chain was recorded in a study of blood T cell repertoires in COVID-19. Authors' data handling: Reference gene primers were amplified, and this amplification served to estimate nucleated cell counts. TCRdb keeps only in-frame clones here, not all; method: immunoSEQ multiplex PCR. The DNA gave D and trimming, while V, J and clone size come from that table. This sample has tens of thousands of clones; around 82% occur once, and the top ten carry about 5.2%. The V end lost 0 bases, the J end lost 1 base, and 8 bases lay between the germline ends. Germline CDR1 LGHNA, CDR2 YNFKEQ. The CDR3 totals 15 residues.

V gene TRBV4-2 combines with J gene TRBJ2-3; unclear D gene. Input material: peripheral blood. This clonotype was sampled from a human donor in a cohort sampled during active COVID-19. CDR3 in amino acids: CASSQELSGTDTQYF. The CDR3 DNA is TGTGCCAGCAGCCAAGAACTAAGCGGCACAGATACGCAGTATTTT.